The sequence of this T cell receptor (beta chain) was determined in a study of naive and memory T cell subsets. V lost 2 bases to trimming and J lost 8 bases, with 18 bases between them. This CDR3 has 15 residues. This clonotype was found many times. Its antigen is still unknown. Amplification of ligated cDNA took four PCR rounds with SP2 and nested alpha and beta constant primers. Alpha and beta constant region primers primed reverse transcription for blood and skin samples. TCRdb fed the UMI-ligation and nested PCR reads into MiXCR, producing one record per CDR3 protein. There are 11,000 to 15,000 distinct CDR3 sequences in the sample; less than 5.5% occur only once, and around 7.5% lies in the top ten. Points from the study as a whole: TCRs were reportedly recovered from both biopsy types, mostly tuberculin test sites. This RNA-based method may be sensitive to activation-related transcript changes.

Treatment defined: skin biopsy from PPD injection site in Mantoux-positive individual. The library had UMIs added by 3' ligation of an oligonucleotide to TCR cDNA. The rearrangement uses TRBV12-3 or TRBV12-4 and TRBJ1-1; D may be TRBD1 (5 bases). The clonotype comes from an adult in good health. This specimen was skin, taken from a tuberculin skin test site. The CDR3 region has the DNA TGTGCCAGCAGTTTACTCGGCAGGGCAAGCCTCGAAGCTTTCTTT. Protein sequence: CASSLLGRASLEAFF.